The 29 T cell receptor beta chains below all came from one sample that was sequenced in a study of T cell repertoires in ileal Crohn's disease. Assay: immunoSEQ multiplex PCR; the TCRdb copy retains only in-frame clones and omits some. The repertoire holds several thousand clones, with roughly 91% as singletons. What was sequenced was ileal tissue. The receptors here all came from an adult with Crohn's disease.

The chain joins TRBV5-6 to TRBJ2-3; 8 bases align to TRBD2. The junction had 13 bases not matched to a gene; V was cut back by 4 bases and J by 3 bases. The length of the CDR3 is 17 residues. The germline V gene encodes CDR1 SGHDT and CDR2 YYEEEE. In DNA form, the CDR3 reads TGTGCCAGCAGCCACCCGGGGGCGGGGGGCCGGACAGATACGCAGTATTTT. This encodes CASSHPGAGGRTDTQYF.

This clone was counted a single time. The chain carries TRBV7-9 and TRBJ1-2, with 7 bases lining up with TRBD1. The CDR3 loop spans 14 amino acids. With 5 bases clipped from V and 7 bases from J, the junction kept 10 bases outside the gene matches. Germline CDR1 is SEHNR and CDR2 is FQNEAQ (reference sequence). The CDR3 protein is CASSPGTESSGYTF. The CDR3, as DNA: TGTGCCAGCAGCCCCGGGACAGAATCTAGTGGCTACACCTTC.

This chain links TRBV18 with TRBJ1-2; unclear D gene. Germline CDR1 reads KGHSH; CDR2 reads LQKENI. The CDR3 is made up of 13 amino acids. V lost 3 bases to trimming and J lost 7 bases, with 12 bases between them. The CDR3 here is CASSPSEGFGYTF. The CDR3 nucleotides read TGTGCCAGCTCACCCTCTGAGGGCTTTGGCTACACCTTC.

The chain employs TRBV5-4 and TRBJ2-2; D might be TRBD2 (5 bases). With 3 bases removed from V and 4 bases from J, the gap between germline ends came to 13 bases. The germline CDR1 and CDR2 sequences are SGHNT and YYREEE (reference sequence). This CDR3 has 15 residues. The CDR3 sequence: CASSSDYSSTGELFF. The CDR3 DNA is TGTGCCAGCAGCTCCGACTACTCCTCCACCGGGGAGCTGTTTTTT.

V is TRBV7-2 and J is TRBJ2-7; maybe TRBD2 (6 bases). Deletions cut 5 bases from V and 0 bases from J, with 14 bases between. Germline V CDR1 and CDR2: SGHTA, FQGNSA. The CDR3 loop spans 15 amino acids. The CDR3 nucleotides read TGTGCCAGCAGCCGACGGGGGTGGACCTCCTACGAGCAGTACTTC. This gives the protein CASSRRGWTSYEQYF.

The CDR3 sequence is CSVWPSDSYEQYF. In DNA form, the CDR3 reads TGCAGCGTGTGGCCTAGCGACTCCTACGAGCAGTACTTC. The rearrangement links TRBV29-1 to TRBJ2-7, with D possibly matching TRBD2 (6 bases). V was clipped by 6 bases and J by 0 bases, with 12 bases between them. CDR1 and CDR2 from the germline V gene are SQVTM and ANQGSEA. The CDR3 loop spans 13 amino acids.

V gene TRBV29-1 combines with J gene TRBJ2-1, with 7 bases fitting TRBD1. Germline assignment: CDR1 SQVTM and CDR2 ANQGSEA. The CDR3 loop spans 13 amino acids. J lost 2 bases, V lost 6 bases, and 4 bases had no gene match. The CDR3 is CSVPGQTYNEQFF. The DNA for the CDR3 is TGCAGCGTCCCGGGACAGACCTACAATGAGCAGTTCTTC.

The CDR3, as DNA: TGTGCCAGCAGTGAGCTGCAAGAGACCCAGTACTTC. Protein: CASSELQETQYF. This rearrangement joins TRBV6-1 to TRBJ2-5; no clear D. The CDR3 has 12 amino acids. CDR1 and CDR2 from the germline V gene are MNHNS and SASEGT. The V end was cut by 3 bases, the J end by 2 bases, with 4 bases between.

The chain links TRBV7-6 to TRBJ2-5, with TRBD1 matching 7 bases. Per germline, CDR1 SGHVS and CDR2 FNYEAQ. J gave up 1 base and V 4 bases, and 6 bases lay outside the gene matches. The CDR3 totals 15 residues. This CDR3 is CASSSATGIQETQYF. The CDR3 bases are TGTGCCAGCAGCTCAGCGACAGGGATCCAAGAGACCCAGTACTTC. Looking up the rest from reference TRBV7-6 and TRBJ2-5 gives the full variable domain: GAGVSQSPRYKVTKRGQDVALRCDPISGHVSLYWYRQALGQGPEFLTYFNYEAQQDKSGLPNDRFSAERPEGSISTLTIQRTEQRDSAMYRCASSSATGIQETQYFGPGTRLLVL.

The CDR3 DNA is TGTGCCATCAGTGATGAGGCAGAGCTTTTGAACACTGAAGCTTTCTTT. Its protein is CAISDEAELLNTEAFF. The V gene is TRBV10-3, the J gene TRBJ1-1; D uncertain. This CDR3 comprises 16 residues. The germline V gene encodes CDR1 ENHRY and CDR2 SYGVKD. V lost 3 bases and J lost 0, with 14 bases in between.

The genes are TRBV18 and TRBJ1-2; D is possibly TRBD1 (5 bases). Germline-derived CDR1 and CDR2 are KGHSH and LQKENI. This CDR3 has 14 residues. Trimming removed 3 bases from V and 2 bases from J, with 10 bases in between. CDR3 residues: CASSPGRDNYGYTF. For the CDR3, the DNA is TGTGCCAGCTCACCGGGCCGGGACAACTATGGCTACACCTTC.

The chain couples TRBV7-3 to TRBJ2-7; D possibly uses TRBD1 or TRBD2 (5 bases each). This CDR3 contains 15 residues. Trimming shortened V by 5 bases and J by 3 bases, and 17 bases separated the two germline ends. Germline CDR1 SGHTA, CDR2 FQGTGA. The CDR3 nucleotides read TGTGCCAGCAGCCCCTCGGCCCGGGGCTTCTACGAGCAGTACTTC. Encoded protein: CASSPSARGFYEQYF.

The V gene is TRBV19, the J gene TRBJ2-3, with D possibly TRBD1 on 8 matching bases. CDR1 and CDR2 (germline): LNHDA, SQIVND (reference sequence). V dropped 7 bases and J dropped 4 bases, with 21 bases sitting between them. The length of the CDR3 is 16 residues. The CDR3 DNA sequence: TGTGCCAGTACAAACAGGGGGGGGAGTGGAGCAGATACGCAGTATTTT. Translating gives CASTNRGGSGADTQYF.

The table lists this clone with a few counts. The chain couples TRBV9 to TRBJ2-5; D is possibly TRBD1 (6 bases). This CDR3 has 16 residues. The germline CDR1 and CDR2 sequences are SGDLS and YYNGEE. Trimming stripped 3 bases from V and 4 bases from J, with 19 bases between. CDR3 bases: TGTGCCAGCAGCGAGGGCCAGAGGACAGACGGAGAGACCCAGTACTTC. This translates into CASSEGQRTDGETQYF.

The chain joins TRBV29-1 to TRBJ1-2; 11 bases map to TRBD1. The V gene end was trimmed by 6 bases and the J gene end by 4 bases; junction bases not matched to a gene: 4. This CDR3 is built from 13 residues. Germline V gene lookup returns CDR1 SQVTM and CDR2 ANQGSEA. CDR3 residues: CSVPGQGVYGYTF. CDR3 nucleotides: TGCAGCGTACCGGGACAGGGGGTCTATGGCTACACCTTC.

The DNA of the CDR3 is TGTGCCAGCAGCGATGCCCGGGGGGAGACCCAGTACTTC. Translating gives CASSDARGETQYF. The V and J genes are TRBV5-6 and TRBJ2-5; the D gene is possibly TRBD2 (6 bases). Germline V CDR1 and CDR2: SGHDT, YYEEEE. Trimming removed 4 bases from V and 5 bases from J, with 12 bases in between. The CDR3 has 13 residues.

The CDR3 nucleotides are TGTGCCAGCAAACAATTTACCGGGACAGGGAATCAGCCCCAGCATTTT. The encoded protein is CASKQFTGTGNQPQHF. The rearrangement links TRBV2 to TRBJ1-5, with 9 bases identical to TRBD1. V lost 7 bases and J lost 4; bases outside the gene matches: 11. CDR1 and CDR2 from the germline V gene are SNHLY and FYNNEI. The CDR3 totals 16 residues.

The J gene is TRBJ1-1, the V gene TRBV2; unclear D gene. The V and J ends lost 4 bases and 5 bases respectively, with 11 bases between them. The CDR3 consists of 13 residues. The germline gives CDR1 SNHLY, CDR2 FYNNEI. The CDR3 is CASSVRLSTEAFF. The CDR3 DNA reads TGTGCCAGCAGTGTAAGACTATCAACTGAAGCTTTCTTT.

V gene TRBV18 combines with J gene TRBJ2-7, with 7 bases fitting TRBD1. Per the germline V gene, CDR1 is KGHSH and CDR2 is LQKENI. The CDR3 length is 17 residues. The ends lost 2 bases at V and 3 bases at J; junction bases unmatched: 13. The CDR3 region is CASSPVGIRDRVYEQYF. In nucleotides, the CDR3 is TGTGCCAGCTCACCAGTAGGTATCCGGGACAGAGTCTACGAGCAGTACTTC. The whole variable domain, filled in from reference TRBV18 and TRBJ2-7, reads NAGVMQNPRHLVRRRGQEARLRCSPMKGHSHVYWYRQLPEEGLKFMVYLQKENIIDESGMPKERFSAEFPKEGPSILRIQQVVRGDSAAYFCASSPVGIRDRVYEQYFGPGTRLTVT.

The genes are TRBV9 and TRBJ1-5, with a weak D call TRBD1 (6 bases). Germline lookup yields CDR1 SGDLS and CDR2 YYNGEE. This CDR3 has 15 amino acids. V was clipped by 0 bases and J by 8 bases, with 15 bases between them. The CDR3 reads CASSVGRGAAEPQHF. DNA of the CDR3: TGTGCCAGCAGCGTAGGCCGGGGGGCTGCGGAGCCCCAGCATTTT.

This clone was found a few times. The CDR3, as DNA: TGTGCCAGCAGTGAGACAGGGGATGCCGGGGAGCTGTTTTTT. It translates to CASSETGDAGELFF. The chain is built from TRBV25-1 and TRBJ2-2; 8 positions agree with TRBD1. This CDR3 has 14 residues. Germline CDR1 is MGHDK and CDR2 is SYGVNS. V lost 3 bases and J lost 6; bases outside the gene matches: 3.

The chain links TRBV27 to TRBJ2-5, with 9 bases that match TRBD1. This CDR3 is built from 13 residues. Losses at the gene ends were 6 bases for V and 7 bases for J; bases not matched to a gene: 6. CDR1 MNHEY and CDR2 SMNVEV come from the germline V gene (reference sequence). In DNA, the CDR3 is TGTGCCAGCAGCCGGGACAGGGCGGGGACCCAGTACTTC. Residues: CASSRDRAGTQYF.

This chain connects TRBV28 to TRBJ2-5; no clear D gene. The CDR3 loop spans 13 amino acids. Trimming shortened V by 7 bases and J by 3 bases, and 12 bases separated the two germline ends. Germline V CDR1 and CDR2: MDHEN, SYDVKM. The CDR3 loop reads CASKGTPKETQYF. The CDR3 coding sequence is TGTGCCAGCAAGGGAACGCCGAAAGAGACCCAGTACTTC.

The rearrangement joins TRBV19 to TRBJ1-5; D possibly corresponds to TRBD1 (5 bases). The CDR3 is made up of 13 amino acids. Looked up from germline, CDR1 is LNHDA and CDR2 is SQIVND (reference sequence). V lost 1 base to trimming and J lost 7 bases, with 8 bases between them. CDR3 region: CASSIGGEQPQHF. The CDR3, as DNA: TGTGCCAGTAGTATAGGGGGGGAACAGCCCCAGCATTTT. The full variable domain, rest sourced from reference TRBV19 and TRBJ1-5, is DGGITQSPKYLFRKEGQNVTLSCEQNLNHDAMYWYRQDPGQGLRLIYYSQIVNDFQKGDIAEGYSVSREKKESFPLTVTSAQKNPTAFYLCASSIGGEQPQHFGDGTRLSIL.

This sequence joins TRBV21-1 and TRBJ2-7; the DNA was not compared with TRBD1, the D call given in the table. TRBV21-1 is a pseudogene locus. The CDR3 contains 15 residues. CDR3 residues: CASSRDDREGYEQYF. CDR3 coding DNA: TGTGCCAGCAGCAGAGATGACAGGGAAGGCTACGAGCAGTACTTC.

This chain uses TRBV7-6 with TRBJ2-3; the match to TRBD1 covers 9 bases. The CDR3 is 15 residues long. The V and J ends lost 1 base and 3 bases, in that order; junction bases with no gene match: 2. In germline, CDR1 is SGHVS, CDR2 FNYEAQ. This CDR3 is CASSLGQGGTDTQYF. The CDR3 DNA reads as TGTGCCAGCAGCTTAGGACAGGGGGGGACAGATACGCAGTATTTT.

The chain has TRBV11-2 and TRBJ1-2; D call uncertain. The ends were cut back, 0 bases at V and 2 bases at J, with 7 bases in the middle. Germline CDR1 reads SGHAT; CDR2 reads FQNNGV. The length of the CDR3 is 14 residues. The CDR3 DNA follows: TGTGCCAGCAGCTTAGATCCTTCAAACTATGGCTACACCTTC. Encoded protein: CASSLDPSNYGYTF.

The CDR3 DNA sequence: TGTGCCAGCAGTCAGGGGAGTCATGGAGGCTACACCTTC. Encoded protein: CASSQGSHGGYTF. This sequence joins TRBV28 and TRBJ1-2; TRBD1 is a possible D gene (6 bases). The CDR3 is made up of 13 amino acids. V shed 5 bases and J shed 8 bases, with 15 bases lying between them. Germline V gene lookup returns CDR1 MDHEN and CDR2 SYDVKM.

The J gene is TRBJ1-2, the V gene TRBV6-1; D may be TRBD1 (5 bases). The CDR3 is 14 residues long. Germline lookup yields CDR1 MNHNS and CDR2 SASEGT. Trimming pared 6 bases from V and 4 bases from J, leaving 15 bases between. The DNA of the CDR3 is TGTGCCAGCAGAAATACAGGAGGCAGCTATGGCTACACCTTC. This sequence encodes CASRNTGGSYGYTF.